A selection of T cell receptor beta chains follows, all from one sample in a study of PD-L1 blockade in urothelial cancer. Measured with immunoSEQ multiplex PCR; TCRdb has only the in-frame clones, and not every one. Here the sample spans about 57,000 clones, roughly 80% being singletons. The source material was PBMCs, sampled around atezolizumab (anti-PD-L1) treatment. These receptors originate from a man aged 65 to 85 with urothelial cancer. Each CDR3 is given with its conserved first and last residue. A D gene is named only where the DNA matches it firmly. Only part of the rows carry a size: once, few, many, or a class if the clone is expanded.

CDR3: CASSLAVSSGNTIYF; DNA: TGCGCCAGCAGCTTGGCAGTAAGCTCTGGAAACACCATATATTTT; V: TRBV5-1; size: -; J: TRBJ1-3; D: -
CDR3: CASSLAAGLNSPLHF; DNA: TGTGCCAGCAGCTTAGCCGCAGGGCTTAATTCACCCCTCCACTTT; V: TRBV7-9; size: once; J: TRBJ1-6; D: -
CDR3: CASSSTLEGAQYF; DNA: TGTGCCAGCAGCTCGACCCTTGAGGGGGCCCAGTACTTC; V: TRBV7-3; size: -; J: TRBJ2-5; D: -
CDR3: CATSRDQAGRGADTQYF; DNA: TGTGCCACCAGCAGAGATCAAGCGGGTAGGGGCGCAGATACGCAGTATTTT; V: TRBV15; size: -; J: TRBJ2-3; D: -
CDR3: CASSPLDGGGRNTIYF; DNA: TGTGCCAGCAGCCCCCTTGACGGCGGCGGAAGAAACACCATATATTTT; V: TRBV21-1; size: -; J: TRBJ1-3; D: -
CDR3: CASSQRPSEKLFF; DNA: TGTGCCAGCAGTCAGCGGCCGTCTGAAAAACTGTTTTTT; V: TRBV2; size: -; J: TRBJ1-4; D: -
CDR3: CASSQLTGRDTGELFF; DNA: TGCGCCAGCAGCCAATTAACAGGGCGAGACACCGGGGAGCTGTTTTTT; V: TRBV4-1; size: -; J: TRBJ2-2; D: -
CDR3: CASSYSRTVGELFF; DNA: TGTGCCAGCAGTTACTCAAGGACAGTGGGGGAGCTGTTTTTT; V: TRBV6-5; size: -; J: TRBJ2-2; D: -
CDR3: CASSTAGGSYEQYF; DNA: TGTGCCAGCAGTACGGCGGGAGGGAGCTACGAGCAGTACTTC; V: TRBV6-5; size: -; J: TRBJ2-7; D: TRBD2
CDR3: CASSLGGIRTDTQYF; DNA: TGTGCCAGCAGCTTAGGTGGCATTCGCACAGATACGCAGTATTTT; V: TRBV11-3; size: -; J: TRBJ2-3; D: -
CDR3: CASSNPPENTEAFF; DNA: TGTGCCAGCAGTAATCCACCAGAGAACACTGAAGCTTTCTTT; V: TRBV6-1; size: once; J: TRBJ1-1; D: -
CDR3: CASSLGPGQGEGNTIYF; DNA: TGTGCCAGCAGCTTGGGGCCGGGACAGGGGGAAGGAAACACCATATATTTT; V: TRBV5-8; size: -; J: TRBJ1-3; D: TRBD1
CDR3: CASSERAGPSYEQYF; DNA: TGTGCCAGCAGTGAACGGGCGGGGCCCTCCTACGAGCAGTACTTC; V: TRBV2; size: -; J: TRBJ2-7; D: -
CDR3: CASLGYGNEQFF; DNA: TGTGCCAGCCTCGGGTACGGGAATGAGCAGTTCTTC; V: TRBV6-1; size: -; J: TRBJ2-1; D: -
CDR3: CASSLFQGPATNEKLFF; DNA: TGTGCCAGCAGCCTCTTCCAGGGGCCCGCAACTAATGAAAAACTGTTTTTT; V: TRBV4-2; size: -; J: TRBJ1-4; D: -
CDR3: CTSSRIAGGLLQETQYF; DNA: TGCACCAGCAGCCGCATAGCGGGGGGTCTATTGCAAGAGACCCAGTACTTC; V: TRBV1; size: -; J: TRBJ2-5; D: -
CDR3: CASSPRTGYEQYF; DNA: TGTGCCAGCAGCCCAAGGACAGGCTACGAGCAGTACTTC; V: TRBV7-2; size: -; J: TRBJ2-7; D: TRBD1
CDR3: CASSAPEGALNYGYTF; DNA: TGTGCCAGCAGCGCCCCAGAGGGGGCTCTAAACTATGGCTACACCTTC; V: TRBV9; size: -; J: TRBJ1-2; D: TRBD1
CDR3: CASSLGLTDTQYF; DNA: TGTGCCAGCAGCTTAGGACTCACAGATACGCAGTATTTT; V: TRBV5-4; size: -; J: TRBJ2-3; D: -
CDR3: CASSLVGLAGGSPQETQYF; DNA: TGCGCCAGCAGCTTGGTAGGGCTAGCGGGGGGAAGTCCCCAAGAGACCCAGTACTTC; V: TRBV5-1; size: -; J: TRBJ2-5; D: TRBD2
CDR3: CASSRDRGNYQPQHF; DNA: TGTGCCAGCAGCCGGGACAGGGGAAATTATCAGCCCCAGCATTTT; V: TRBV7-8; size: -; J: TRBJ1-5; D: TRBD1
CDR3: CASSVDLLNSGANVLTF; DNA: TGTGCCAGCAGCGTGGACTTACTAAACTCTGGGGCCAACGTCCTGACTTTC; V: TRBV9; size: -; J: TRBJ2-6; D: -
CDR3: CASSIVHLTYEQYF; DNA: TGTGCCAGTAGTATAGTTCACCTAACCTACGAGCAGTACTTC; V: TRBV19; size: -; J: TRBJ2-7; D: -
CDR3: CASSPQGVRDGYTF; DNA: TGTGCCAGCAGCCCACAGGGGGTGAGGGATGGCTACACCTTC; V: TRBV5-4; size: -; J: TRBJ1-2; D: TRBD1
CDR3: CASSLRKTGVQETQYF; DNA: TGCGCCAGCAGCTTAAGAAAGACAGGCGTACAAGAGACCCAGTACTTC; V: TRBV5-1; size: -; J: TRBJ2-5; D: -
CDR3: CASSLDVKGEQFF; DNA: TGCGCCAGCAGCTTGGATGTTAAGGGGGAGCAGTTCTTC; V: TRBV5-1; size: -; J: TRBJ2-1; D: -
CDR3: CASSAELAGGPVGHEQFF; DNA: TGTGCCAGCAGTGCCGAATTAGCGGGAGGGCCTGTTGGTCATGAGCAGTTCTTC; V: TRBV2; size: -; J: TRBJ2-1; D: TRBD2
CDR3: CSVERDRYNEQFF; DNA: TGCAGCGTTGAGAGGGATCGCTACAATGAGCAGTTCTTC; V: TRBV29-1; size: -; J: TRBJ2-1; D: -
CDR3: CASSFGGLAGDEQFF; DNA: TGTGCCAGCAGCTTTGGTGGACTAGCTGGGGATGAGCAGTTCTTC; V: TRBV7-9; size: -; J: TRBJ2-1; D: TRBD2
CDR3: CASSLDGGEGLNEQFF; DNA: TGCGCCAGCAGCTTGGACGGGGGAGAGGGCCTCAATGAGCAGTTCTTC; V: TRBV5-1; size: -; J: TRBJ2-1; D: -
CDR3: CASSQDLSRASYNEQFF; DNA: TGTGCCAGCAGCCAAGACCTCTCCAGGGCGTCCTACAATGAGCAGTTCTTC; V: TRBV4-2; size: -; J: TRBJ2-1; D: -
CDR3: CASSIQGEPQHF; DNA: TGTGCCAGCAGCATCCAAGGGGAGCCCCAGCATTTT; V: TRBV7-2; size: -; J: TRBJ1-5; D: -
CDR3: CASSLEGLASETQYF; DNA: TGCGCCAGCAGCTTGGAGGGACTCGCCTCAGAGACCCAGTACTTC; V: TRBV5-1; size: -; J: TRBJ2-5; D: -
CDR3: CASSLRLEGEQFF; DNA: TGTGCCAGCAGCTTAAGACTAGAGGGTGAGCAGTTCTTC; V: TRBV11-3; size: -; J: TRBJ2-1; D: -
CDR3: CASRNSNTGELFF; DNA: TGTGCCAGTAGGAACTCGAACACCGGGGAGCTGTTTTTT; V: TRBV19; size: -; J: TRBJ2-2; D: -
CDR3: CASRRTLLSGNTIYF; DNA: TGTGCCAGCAGAAGGACACTCCTCTCTGGAAACACCATATATTTT; V: TRBV6-5; size: -; J: TRBJ1-3; D: -
CDR3: CASSGTDYEQYF; DNA: TGTGCCAGTAGTGGGACAGACTACGAGCAGTACTTC; V: TRBV19; size: -; J: TRBJ2-7; D: TRBD1